The next 14 T cell receptor beta chains were all read from a single sample in a study of cytomegalovirus exposure and HLA in healthy donors. PCR employed 60 Vbeta and 13 Jbeta primers. Here immunoSEQ multiplex PCR was the method, and the copy in TCRdb shows in-frame clones only, minus some. The sample carries 130,000 to 150,000 clones, around 74% recorded once. Sequencing used PBMCs. The receptor set was obtained from a man younger than 30 in good health and CMV-seropositive.

The V call is TRBV14, the J call TRBJ2-7; TRBD1 agrees at 10 bases. Unmatched junction bases numbered 9, after V lost 4 bases and J lost 3 bases. The CDR3 length is 16 residues. Germline loops: CDR1 SGHDN, CDR2 FVKESK. The CDR3 DNA reads as TGTGCCAGCAGCCTAACCGGGACAGGGGTCCTCTACGAGCAGTACTTC. The encoded protein is CASSLTGTGVLYEQYF.

The V gene is TRBV11-2, the J gene TRBJ2-7; possible D gene TRBD1, 5 bases. Per the germline V gene, CDR1 is SGHAT and CDR2 is FQNNGV. CDR3 size: 11 residues. The ends were cut back, 5 bases at V and 7 bases at J, with 9 bases in the middle. The CDR3 DNA reads TGTGCCAGCAGCCGGCCAGGGGAGCAGTACTTC. This gives the protein CASSRPGEQYF.

The chain joins TRBV19 to TRBJ2-1; D perhaps matches TRBD1 (6 bases). The CDR3 runs to 15 residues. The germline CDR1 and CDR2 sequences are LNHDA and SQIVND (reference sequence). V was cut by 2 bases and J by 7 bases, with 15 bases left in between. CDR3 protein: CASSIQQGSWNEQFF. Here the CDR3 DNA reads TGTGCCAGTAGTATACAACAGGGTAGTTGGAATGAGCAGTTCTTC.

This chain joins TRBV25-1 and TRBJ1-2; D is ambiguous. CDR3 length: 14 amino acids. V was clipped by 3 bases and J by 4 bases, with 12 bases between them. Germline V gives CDR1 MGHDK, CDR2 SYGVNS. This CDR3 is CASSDLNRVYGYTF. The DNA of the CDR3 is TGTGCCAGCAGTGATTTGAACAGAGTCTATGGCTACACCTTC.

This clone was counted once. The genes are TRBV5-1 and TRBJ2-3, with 10 bases matching TRBD2. After removal of 7 bases from V and 5 bases from J, the junction contained 10 bases not matched to a gene. In germline, CDR1 is SGHRS, CDR2 YFSETQ. CDR3 length equals 15 residues. CDR3 amino acids: CASGSGLALKDTQYF. Written as DNA, the CDR3 is TGCGCCAGCGGCTCGGGACTAGCGCTCAAAGATACGCAGTATTTT.

A word on this clone: The CDR3 ends on some other residue instead of the conserved phenylalanine or tryptophan, so this is likely a read error. This chain uses TRBV19 with TRBJ1-1; D is uncertain. The CDR3 sequence is 14 residues long. The germline CDR1 and CDR2 sequences are LNHDA and SQIVND (reference sequence). V shed 3 bases and J shed 0 bases, with 8 bases lying between them. In nucleotides, the CDR3 is TGTGCCAGTAGTATGGGCAGGATGAACACTGAAGCTTTCGTT. Its protein is CASSMGRMNTEAFV.

CDR3 in DNA: TGTGCCAGTAGATACTCAACGACAGGGAGGCCGTACGAGCAGTACTTC. Translating gives CASRYSTTGRPYEQYF. The gene calls are TRBV19 and TRBJ2-7; perhaps TRBD1 as D (7 bases). CDR1 and CDR2 from the germline V gene are LNHDA and SQIVND (reference sequence). The CDR3 length is 16 residues. Trimming shortened V by 6 bases and J by 4 bases, and 22 bases separated the two germline ends.

V gene TRBV7-2 combines with J gene TRBJ1-5; tentatively, D is TRBD1 (5 bases). The CDR3 covers 17 residues. The germline CDR1 and CDR2 sequences are SGHTA and FQGNSA. Between the trimmed V and J ends, which lost 1 base and 3 bases, there was a span of 16 bases. The CDR3 protein is CASSLVPTVTNNQPQHF. The DNA of the CDR3 is TGTGCCAGCAGCTTAGTCCCGACAGTAACTAACAATCAGCCCCAGCATTTT. The full variable domain, in which reference TRBV7-2 and TRBJ1-5 provide the parts outside the CDR3, is GAGVSQSPSNKVTEKGKDVELRCDPISGHTALYWYRQSLGQGLEFLIYFQGNSAPDKSGLPSDRFSAERTGGSVSTLTIQRTQQEDSAVYLCASSLVPTVTNNQPQHFGDGTRLSIL.

This chain joins TRBV27 and TRBJ2-2; TRBD2 matches at 8 bases. J lost 7 bases, V lost 5 bases, and 9 bases had no gene match. The CDR3 contains 15 residues. Germline assignment: CDR1 MNHEY and CDR2 SMNVEV (reference sequence). CDR3 region: CASSTKSGGVGELFF. In DNA, the CDR3 is TGTGCCAGCAGTACCAAGAGCGGGGGAGTCGGGGAGCTGTTTTTT.

The rearrangement joins TRBV4-2 to TRBJ1-4, with 9 bases that match TRBD1. The CDR3 is 16 amino acids. J lost 7 bases, V lost 0 bases, and 6 bases had no gene match. Germline V gene data show CDR1 as LGHNA and CDR2 as YNFKEQ. The CDR3 protein is CASSQDAWGQGEKLFF. CDR3 sequence (DNA): TGTGCCAGCAGCCAAGATGCTTGGGGACAGGGTGAAAAACTGTTTTTT.

On this clone: One junction end disagrees with the germline gene, perhaps due to a read error. The chain uses TRBV7-9 and TRBJ2-3, with 8 nucleotides matching TRBD1. This CDR3 has 17 residues. The germline V gene has CDR1 SEHNR and CDR2 FQNEAQ (reference sequence). The DNA for the CDR3 is TGTGCCAGCAGCCCCCGGACAGGGAGTCTGAGCAGAGATACGCAGTATTTT. It codes for CASSPRTGSLSRDTQYF.

The V and J genes are TRBV6-1 and TRBJ2-2; 9 bases map to TRBD1. The CDR3 consists of 14 residues. Trimming took 6 bases from V and 3 from J; bases not matched to a gene: 2. In germline, CDR1 is MNHNS, CDR2 SASEGT. The DNA for the CDR3 is TGTGCCAGCAGACAGGGGGCGGACACCGGGGAGCTGTTTTTT. This codes for CASRQGADTGELFF.

This chain joins TRBV5-6 and TRBJ2-7; 11 nucleotides align to TRBD1. V trimming: 5 bases; J trimming: 3 bases; junction bases outside the gene matches: 1. Germline V gene data show CDR1 as SGHDT and CDR2 as YYEEEE. The length of the CDR3 is 13 residues. CDR3: CASRGTGGYEQYF. The CDR3 DNA sequence: TGTGCCAGCAGGGGGACAGGGGGCTACGAGCAGTACTTC.

This clone was counted a few times. This rearrangement joins TRBV15 to TRBJ1-1; D gene uncertain. This CDR3 contains 15 residues. The V gene lost 3 bases and the J gene lost 4 bases, with 15 bases spanning the gap. Germline V CDR1 and CDR2: LNHNV, YYDKDF (reference sequence). CDR3 coding DNA: TGTGCCACCAGCAGGGAGGAGAGGGTTTTCACTGAAGCTTTCTTT. Translation: CATSREERVFTEAFF.